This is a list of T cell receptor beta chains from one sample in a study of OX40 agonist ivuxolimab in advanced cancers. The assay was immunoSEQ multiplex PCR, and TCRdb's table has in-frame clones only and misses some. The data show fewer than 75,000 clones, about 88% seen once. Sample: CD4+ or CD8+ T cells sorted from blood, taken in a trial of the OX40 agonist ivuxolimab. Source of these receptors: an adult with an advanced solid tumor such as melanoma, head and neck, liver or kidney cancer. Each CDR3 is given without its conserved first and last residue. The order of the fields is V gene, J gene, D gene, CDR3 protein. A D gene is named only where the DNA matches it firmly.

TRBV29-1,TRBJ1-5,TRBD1,SVAGGGGADQPQH
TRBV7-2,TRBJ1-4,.,ASSLSGGTNEKLF
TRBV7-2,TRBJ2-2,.,ASSFTTNTGELF
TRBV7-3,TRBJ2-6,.,ASSPDRFSGANVLT
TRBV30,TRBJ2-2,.,AWSTLTGELF
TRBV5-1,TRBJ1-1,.,ASSLGVLDTEAF
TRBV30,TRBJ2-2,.,AWMGRPEGELF
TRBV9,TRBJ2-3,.,ASGEDTDTQY
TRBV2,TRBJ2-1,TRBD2,ASRGGLAGNRNNYNEQF
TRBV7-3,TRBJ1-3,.,ASSLTGGSLSGNTIY
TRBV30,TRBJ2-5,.,AWSLGETQY
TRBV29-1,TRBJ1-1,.,SVEGHRNTEAF
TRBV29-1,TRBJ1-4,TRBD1,SVAPNRGVNEKLF
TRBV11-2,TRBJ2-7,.,ASGSVGAYEQY
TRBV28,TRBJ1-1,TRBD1,ASSLSPGTGSNTEAF
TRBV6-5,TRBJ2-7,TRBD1,ASRPGQAFYEQY
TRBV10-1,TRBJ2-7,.,ASSRGTDYEQY
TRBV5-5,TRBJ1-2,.,ASSLLTRDYGYT
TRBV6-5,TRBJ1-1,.,ASSRSTSTEAF
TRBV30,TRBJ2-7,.,AWSVGGYEQY
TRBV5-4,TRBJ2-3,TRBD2,ASSPGTSDADTQY
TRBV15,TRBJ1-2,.,ATSRGRAEGYT
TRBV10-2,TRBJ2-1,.,ASTLPSYNEQF
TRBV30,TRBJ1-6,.,ACRRASNNSPLH
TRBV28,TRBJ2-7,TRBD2,ASSFSAGVGEQY
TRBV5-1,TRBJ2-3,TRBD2,ASSLGTGGPADTQY
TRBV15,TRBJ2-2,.,ATSRGPHNTGELF
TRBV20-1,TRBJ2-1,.,SASAVDEQF
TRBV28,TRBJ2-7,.,ASSSTKPEGQY
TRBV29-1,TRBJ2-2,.,SVEGEGRGANTGELF
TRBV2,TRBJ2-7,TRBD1,ASTGIRDSSYEQY
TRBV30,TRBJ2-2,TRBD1,AGDRAGAGELF
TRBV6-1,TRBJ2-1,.,ASSEGSSYNEQF
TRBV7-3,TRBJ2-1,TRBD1,ASSFTQGQGEGEQF
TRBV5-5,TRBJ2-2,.,ASSLSGNTGELF
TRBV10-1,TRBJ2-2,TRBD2,ASSESGLAGVGTGELF
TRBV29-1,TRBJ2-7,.,SVRGGPYEQY
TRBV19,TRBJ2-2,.,ASSIMGLGGELF
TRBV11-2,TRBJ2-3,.,ASSPPAPGSTQY
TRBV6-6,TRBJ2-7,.,ASSPGPQRYEQY
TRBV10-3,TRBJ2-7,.,AISGGPEQY
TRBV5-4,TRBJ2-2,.,ASSPDRGKLF
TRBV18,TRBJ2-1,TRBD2,ASSPTTSRAGYYNEQF